The 27 T cell receptor beta chains below all came from one sample that was sequenced in a study of T cell responses to AZD1222 COVID-19 vaccine. Libraries were prepared by immunoSEQ multiplex PCR; TCRdb keeps only in-frame clonotypes and omits some of them. Among fewer than 80,000 clones listed, around 79% were seen once. The sample in question was peripheral blood, obtained on day 0 of MenACWY control vaccination. The receptors come from an adult in good health.

The chain joins TRBV21-1 to TRBJ2-2; TRBD2 reflects the table's D call only, with no check against the DNA. TRBV21-1 is described as a pseudogene. The CDR3 totals 14 residues. CDR3 protein: CASTSGIVPGELFF. CDR3 DNA sequence: TGTGCCAGCACGAGCGGGATCGTACCCGGGGAGCTGTTTTTT.

By sample fraction, this clone is medium-sized. The chain joins TRBV29-1 to TRBJ1-1; TRBD1 might be the D (5 bases). CDR1 and CDR2 from the germline V gene are SQVTM and ANQGSEA. V lost 4 bases and J lost 6, with 12 bases in between. The CDR3 is 12 residues long. The CDR3 region is CSVASTVAEAFF. CDR3 coding DNA: TGCAGCGTTGCCTCGACAGTGGCTGAAGCTTTCTTT.

The rearrangement uses TRBV12-3 or TRBV12-4 and TRBJ1-1; D is unresolved. Trimming removed 3 bases from V and 1 base from J, with 6 bases in between. The CDR3 runs 13 residues. CDR3 sequence: CASSFIPNTEAFF. In DNA form, the CDR3 reads TGTGCCAGCAGTTTTATACCGAACACTGAAGCTTTCTTT.

V and J are TRBV6-1 and TRBJ2-2; tentatively, D is TRBD1 (5 bases). V was pared by 1 base and J by 7 bases, with 10 bases between. The V gene's germline CDR1 is MNHNS and CDR2 SASEGT. The CDR3 runs to 14 residues. The CDR3 region has the DNA TGTGCCAGCAGTGAAGGGGATAGGGGCGGGGAGCTGTTTTTT. This gives the protein CASSEGDRGGELFF.

CDR3 sequence reads: CASSQAGTGPVTF. The CDR3 DNA reads TGTGCCAGCAGCCAAGCGGGGACAGGGCCCGTGACTTTC. The V gene is TRBV3-1 (or the pseudogene TRBV3-2), the J gene TRBJ2-6; 9 bases match TRBD1. This CDR3 has 13 residues. Trimming cost V 1 base and J 17 bases; bases outside gene matches: 6. Looked up from germline, CDR1 is LGHDT and CDR2 is YNNKEL (reference sequence).

This chain connects TRBV20-1 to TRBJ2-3; D is unclear. The CDR3 totals 12 residues. Germline loops: CDR1 DFQATT, CDR2 SNEGSKA (reference sequence). Trimming removed 3 bases at V and 6 bases at J, with 10 bases between. This chain's CDR3 is CSASARWDTQYF. The CDR3 bases are TGCAGTGCTAGTGCTAGGTGGGATACGCAGTATTTT.

As regards this clone: Other DNA sequences in this sample translate to the same CDR3. This chain joins TRBV7-9 and TRBJ2-5, with D uncertain. Between the trimmed V and J ends, which lost 3 bases and 2 bases, there was a span of 10 bases. The germline V gene encodes CDR1 SEHNR and CDR2 FQNEAQ (reference sequence). The CDR3 consists of 14 residues. CDR3 region: CASSLANFQETQYF. Here the CDR3 DNA reads TGTGCCAGCAGCTTGGCTAACTTTCAAGAGACCCAGTACTTC.

A remark on this clone: The same CDR3 is also encoded by other DNA sequences in this sample. The CDR3 region is CASSLGQTYNEQFF. The CDR3 nucleotides read TGTGCCAGCAGTCTTGGACAGACCTACAATGAGCAGTTCTTC. V usage is TRBV28 and J usage is TRBJ2-1, with D possibly being TRBD1 (6 bases). Germline CDR1 reads MDHEN; CDR2 reads SYDVKM. Trimming shortened V by 5 bases and J by 2 bases, and 10 bases separated the two germline ends. The CDR3 is 14 amino acids.

This chain joins TRBV19 and TRBJ1-2, with 8 bases lining up with TRBD1. J was trimmed by 4 bases and V by 7 bases; bases with no gene match: 8. The CDR3 has 14 residues. Germline lookup yields CDR1 LNHDA and CDR2 SQIVND (reference sequence). DNA of the CDR3: TGTGCCAGTAACCCCCGGACAGGGAGCTATGGCTACACCTTC. Its protein product is CASNPRTGSYGYTF.

The genes are TRBV29-1 and TRBJ1-1, with 8 bases lining up with TRBD1. The junction had 5 bases not matched to a gene; V was cut back by 6 bases and J by 2 bases. The CDR3 covers 13 residues. Germline loops: CDR1 SQVTM, CDR2 ANQGSEA. The CDR3 reads CSVAGQANTEAFF. Here the CDR3 DNA reads TGCAGCGTCGCGGGACAGGCAAACACTGAAGCTTTCTTT. The variable domain in full, completed from reference TRBV29-1 and TRBJ1-1, reads SAVISQKPSRDICQRGTSLTIQCQVDSQVTMMFWYRQQPGQSLTLIATANQGSEATYESGFVIDKFPISRPNLTFSTLTVSNMSPEDSSIYLCSVAGQANTEAFFGQGTRLTVV.

This clone was counted between two and nine times. The rearrangement joins TRBV6-6 to TRBJ1-1; D ambiguous. V was clipped by 0 bases and J by 4 bases, with 9 bases between them. The CDR3 spans 14 residues. CDR1 MNHNY and CDR2 SVGAGI come from the germline V gene (reference sequence). Here the CDR3 DNA reads TGTGCCAGCAGTTACTCGATGGTGGGCACTGAAGCTTTCTTT. Residues: CASSYSMVGTEAFF.

The rearrangement links TRBV19 to TRBJ2-3; D is unresolved. V lost 10 bases to trimming and J lost 6 bases, with 11 bases between them. This CDR3 spans 11 amino acids. Looked up from germline, CDR1 is LNHDA and CDR2 is SQIVND (reference sequence). The CDR3 DNA reads TGTGCCACAGGAGCCGCCGATACGCAGTATTTT. As protein: CATGAADTQYF.

This clone was seen a few times. The chain is built from TRBV5-6 and TRBJ2-3; 9 bases fit TRBD1. The length of the CDR3 is 15 residues. Germline CDR1 reads SGHDT; CDR2 reads YYEEEE. The trim removed 1 base at V and 2 bases at J, leaving 2 bases unmatched. The CDR3 region is CASSLTGGATDTQYF. The CDR3 region has the DNA TGTGCCAGCAGCTTGACAGGGGGCGCCACAGATACGCAGTATTTT.

This chain links TRBV2 with TRBJ2-7; 10 nucleotides line up with TRBD1. CDR1 is SNHLY and CDR2 is FYNNEI in the germline V gene. V lost 9 bases, J lost 5 bases, and 16 bases stayed unmatched. This CDR3 has 16 amino acids. The CDR3, as DNA: TGTGCCAGTAGAGACTCACTCGGGACAGGGGAACACGAGCAGTACTTC. Its translation: CASRDSLGTGEHEQYF.

This chain uses TRBV4-2 with TRBJ1-3, with D maybe TRBD1 (5 bases). There are 18 residues in the CDR3. The germline V gene has CDR1 LGHNA and CDR2 YNFKEQ. The germline V and J ends were trimmed by 2 bases and 0 bases, with 17 bases remaining between them. The chain's CDR3 is CASSQTSGAALSGNTIYF. The CDR3 nucleotides are TGTGCCAGCAGCCAAACCTCTGGGGCAGCTCTCTCTGGAAACACCATATATTTT.

V is TRBV2 and J is TRBJ2-7, with D tentatively TRBD2 (6 bases). The V gene lost 3 bases and the J gene lost 2 bases, with 11 bases spanning the gap. CDR3 length: 14 residues. CDR1 and CDR2 (germline): SNHLY, FYNNEI. The chain's CDR3 is CASSEERVTYEQYF. CDR3 bases: TGTGCCAGCAGTGAGGAGCGGGTCACCTACGAGCAGTACTTC. The variable domain in full, with the rest retrieved from reference TRBV2 and TRBJ2-7, is EPEVTQTPSHQVTQMGQEVILRCVPISNHLYFYWYRQILGQKVEFLVSFYNNEISEKSEIFDDQFSVERPDGSNFTLKIRSTKLEDSAMYFCASSEERVTYEQYFGPGTRLTVT.

This clone came up a few times. This chain links TRBV19 with TRBJ1-2; TRBD1 aligns across 7 bases. The CDR3 contains 14 residues. V trimming: 4 bases; J trimming: 1 base; junction bases outside the gene matches: 3. Per the germline V gene, CDR1 is LNHDA and CDR2 is SQIVND (reference sequence). The CDR3 DNA reads TGTGCCAGTAGTACCCGGGACAGTAACTATGGCTACACCTTC. This gives the protein CASSTRDSNYGYTF.

The chain carries TRBV7-9 and TRBJ2-3; 8 nucleotides line up with TRBD2. The CDR3 extends over 17 amino acids. Germline values: CDR1 SEHNR, CDR2 FQNEAQ (reference sequence). V shed 1 base and J 0 bases; nucleotides not matched to a gene: 6. CDR3 in DNA: TGTGCCAGCAGCTTAGGTCTAGCGGGTGATAGCACAGATACGCAGTATTTT. This sequence encodes CASSLGLAGDSTDTQYF.

The chain joins TRBV9 to TRBJ2-1; tentatively, D is TRBD2 (7 bases). V lost 1 base to trimming and J lost 6 bases, with 14 bases between them. Germline CDR1 is SGDLS and CDR2 is YYNGEE. The CDR3 is made up of 15 amino acids. The CDR3: CASSVTVGGRNEQFF. The CDR3 DNA reads TGTGCCAGCAGCGTAACGGTGGGGGGGCGCAATGAGCAGTTCTTC.

The gene calls are TRBV19 and TRBJ1-4; D might be TRBD1 (5 bases). Germline V gives CDR1 LNHDA, CDR2 SQIVND (reference sequence). The V end lost 0 bases, the J end lost 7 bases, and 9 bases lay between the germline ends. The CDR3 totals 14 residues. The CDR3 reads CASSIEGTGEKLFF. The CDR3 bases are TGTGCCAGTAGTATAGAAGGGACCGGTGAAAAACTGTTTTTT.

This clone was found a few times. The chain joins TRBV5-4 to TRBJ2-3; weak D call: TRBD2 (6 bases). The CDR3 spans 14 residues. Germline V gives CDR1 SGHNT, CDR2 YYREEE (reference sequence). V was clipped by 4 bases and J by 6 bases, with 15 bases between them. The CDR3 loop reads CASSPGGAMDTQYF. The CDR3 DNA sequence: TGTGCCAGCAGCCCCGGCGGGGCCATGGATACGCAGTATTTT.

V and J are TRBV6-5 and TRBJ1-3, with 7 bases matching TRBD1. Germline-derived CDR1 and CDR2 are MNHEY and SVGAGI. The CDR3 sequence is 15 residues long. The junction had 4 bases not matched to a gene; V was cut back by 5 bases and J by 0 bases. The CDR3 protein is CASSPGGSSGNTIYF. The CDR3 DNA reads TGTGCCAGCAGTCCAGGGGGTAGCTCTGGAAACACCATATATTTT.

V is TRBV9 and J is TRBJ2-7; the D call may be TRBD1 or TRBD2 (5 bases each). The CDR3 sequence is 14 residues long. V was cut by 1 base and J by 5 bases, with 13 bases left in between. Germline V gene data show CDR1 as SGDLS and CDR2 as YYNGEE. Here the CDR3 DNA reads TGTGCCAGCAGCGTACTTCCAGGGCGGGACGAGCAGTACTTC. The encoded protein is CASSVLPGRDEQYF.

This sequence joins TRBV27 and TRBJ2-2, with 7 bases fitting TRBD2. The CDR3 covers 16 residues. Trimming took 2 bases from V and 4 from J; bases not matched to a gene: 7. CDR1 is MNHEY, CDR2 SMNVEV, per germline (reference sequence). In DNA, the CDR3 is TGTGCCAGCAGTTTAAAAACGGGGGGATCCACCGGGGAGCTGTTTTTT. This codes for CASSLKTGGSTGELFF.

This clone was seen a few times. CDR3 nucleotide sequence: TGTGCCATCAGTGACCCGACAGGGTCATCGGATTTAAGAGAGACCCAGTACTTC. Its translation: CAISDPTGSSDLRETQYF. This chain joins TRBV10-3 and TRBJ2-5, with TRBD1 matching over 7 bases. Trimming removed 3 bases from V and 4 bases from J; junction bases left unmatched: 17. There are 18 residues in the CDR3. CDR1 and CDR2 from the germline V gene are ENHRY and SYGVKD.

The V call is TRBV19, the J call TRBJ1-5; D not certain. The CDR3 is 12 residues long. Germline CDR1 is LNHDA and CDR2 is SQIVND (reference sequence). The V gene lost 5 bases and the J gene lost 0 bases, with 2 bases spanning the gap. Here the CDR3 DNA reads TGTGCCAGTAGTGGTAGCAATCAGCCCCAGCATTTT. This translates into CASSGSNQPQHF.

J is TRBJ1-1 and V is TRBV4-2; the D gene is possibly TRBD1 (5 bases). Trimming took off 6 bases at V and 1 base at J, with 12 bases between the two ends. The length of the CDR3 is 14 residues. Germline lookup yields CDR1 LGHNA and CDR2 YNFKEQ. CDR3 protein: CASRVLGGNTEAFF. The CDR3 DNA sequence: TGTGCCAGCAGGGTACTTGGGGGGAACACTGAAGCTTTCTTT.